This TCR beta chain was profiled in a study of cytomegalovirus exposure and HLA in healthy donors. There are 14 residues in the CDR3. Trimming pared 4 bases from V and 2 bases from J, leaving 12 bases between. CDR1 and CDR2 from the germline V gene are SGHAT and FQNNGV. The PCR employed 60 Vbeta primers together with 13 Jbeta primers. The repertoire was sequenced with immunoSEQ multiplex PCR; TCRdb's copy has only in-frame clones and lacks some. Here the sample spans 150,000 to 200,000 clones, over 60% being singletons. As for this clone: Its antigen is as yet unknown.

Study-wide findings and caveats: Researchers catalogued about 160 TCR beta chains as cytomegalovirus-associated. Immune exposure information comprised only CMV serostatus. Relative to the 666-donor mean, N-insertions were reportedly fewer in an Asian-associated ancestry cluster in a later analysis.

Each of the donors was a healthy bone marrow donor. The rearrangement joins TRBV11-2 to TRBJ2-7, with TRBD1 as a possible D gene (5 bases). This receptor was taken from a man aged 50-60 years in good health and CMV-seropositive. The sequenced sample was PBMCs. In DNA, the CDR3 is TGTGCCAGCAGCTACCCAGACAGCCCCTACGAGCAGTACTTC. As protein: CASSYPDSPYEQYF.